Listed here are 29 T cell receptor beta chains from one sample, sequenced in a study of T cells in Graves' hyperthyroidism and ophthalmopathy. TCR beta CDR3 regions were amplified from RNA. HTBI primers were employed in a first-round RT-PCR of the TCR CDR3. TCRdb fed the multiplex PCR reads into MiXCR, producing one record per CDR3 protein. The sample contains some 620,000 distinct CDR3 sequences, 15% to 20% of which appear only once. Input material: blood. These receptors were collected from a young woman with Graves' hyperthyroidism.

In this sample, this clonotype turned up many times. This chain links TRBV7-9 with TRBJ2-1, with D unclear. The CDR3 covers 13 residues. Trimming left V 5 bases short and J 3 bases short, with 8 bases between. Looked up from germline, CDR1 is SEHNR and CDR2 is FQNEAQ (reference sequence). CDR3 loop: CASSPENYNEQFF. Here the CDR3 DNA reads TGTGCCAGCAGCCCCGAGAACTACAATGAGCAGTTCTTC.

Only a few counts were recorded for this clonotype. This chain joins TRBV20-1 and TRBJ2-3; 13 positions match TRBD2. The CDR3 contains 14 residues. Germline V gene data show CDR1 as DFQATT and CDR2 as SNEGSKA (reference sequence). V was pared by 5 bases and J by 6 bases, with 5 bases of the junction left unmatched. CDR3 sequence (DNA): TGCAGTGCTTTGGGACTAGCGGGAATGGATACGCAGTATTTT. Translating gives CSALGLAGMDTQYF.

This clonotype was seen many times. The rearrangement links TRBV7-9 to TRBJ1-1; the D gene is possibly TRBD1 (6 bases). Per the germline V gene, CDR1 is SEHNR and CDR2 is FQNEAQ (reference sequence). V was pared by 1 base and J by 6 bases, with 9 bases between. This CDR3 region has 13 residues. This chain's CDR3 is CASSLEQGAEAFF. The CDR3 DNA is TGTGCCAGCAGCTTAGAACAGGGCGCTGAAGCTTTCTTT.

This clonotype has ten or more counts. This rearrangement joins TRBV28 to TRBJ1-1; TRBD1 agrees at 8 bases. Losses at the gene ends were 8 bases for V and 0 bases for J; bases not matched to a gene: 14. The germline gives CDR1 MDHEN, CDR2 SYDVKM. The length of the CDR3 is 17 residues. This CDR3 is CASGALGAGGMNTEAFF. CDR3 nucleotides: TGTGCCAGCGGCGCCCTAGGGGCAGGGGGCATGAACACTGAAGCTTTCTTT.

This clonotype has at least ten counts. This sequence joins TRBV5-1 and TRBJ2-1; perhaps TRBD2 as D (6 bases). Trimming removed 0 bases at V and 10 bases at J, with 17 bases between. The germline V gene encodes CDR1 SGHRS and CDR2 YFSETQ. The CDR3 covers 15 residues. This CDR3 reads CASSLVADPLGEQFF. The CDR3 coding sequence is TGCGCCAGCAGCTTGGTAGCGGACCCCCTGGGGGAGCAGTTCTTC. The full variable domain, with the rest looked up from reference TRBV5-1 and TRBJ2-1, is KAGVTQTPRYLIKTRGQQVTLSCSPISGHRSVSWYQQTPGQGLQFLFEYFSETQRNKGNFPGRFSGRQFSNSRSEMNVSTLELGDSALYLCASSLVADPLGEQFFGPGTRLTVL.

This clonotype was counted at least ten times. V gene TRBV6-1 combines with J gene TRBJ2-3; no clear D gene. V gave up 5 bases and J gave up 7 bases, with 16 bases separating them. The CDR3 is 14 amino acids. From germline, CDR1 is MNHNS and CDR2 SASEGT. Here the CDR3 DNA reads TGTGCCAGCAGTTCTTTACCCAGCCTCCATACGCAGTATTTT. Translation gives CASSSLPSLHTQYF.

The table lists this clonotype with a count of one. Here the CDR3 DNA reads TGTGCCAGCAGCTACGGACAGGGGAGAACCGGGGAGCTGTTTTTT. The encoded protein is CASSYGQGRTGELFF. The chain uses TRBV11-2 and TRBJ2-2; 9 bases match TRBD1. The CDR3 totals 15 residues. V was pared by 4 bases and J by 5 bases, with 5 bases of the junction left unmatched. Germline V lookup: CDR1 SGHAT, CDR2 FQNNGV.

This clonotype was detected many times. This chain links TRBV28 with TRBJ2-7, with D perhaps TRBD1 (5 bases). CDR1 MDHEN and CDR2 SYDVKM come from the germline V gene. This CDR3 spans 14 amino acids. The V gene lost 8 bases and the J gene lost 5 bases, with 19 bases spanning the gap. CDR3 region: CASVLGREMDEQYF. DNA for the CDR3: TGTGCCAGCGTCCTGGGCAGGGAAATGGACGAGCAGTACTTC.

This clonotype has at least ten counts. This chain uses TRBV9 with TRBJ2-1, with D possibly matching TRBD2 (5 bases). Germline V gives CDR1 SGDLS, CDR2 YYNGEE. The CDR3 loop spans 17 amino acids. The V gene lost 0 bases and the J gene lost 2 bases, with 15 bases spanning the gap. CDR3 region: CASSVGVGSVAYNEQFF. The CDR3 coding sequence is TGTGCCAGCAGCGTAGGGGTAGGGAGTGTCGCCTACAATGAGCAGTTCTTC. The variable domain in full, with the rest retrieved from reference TRBV9 and TRBJ2-1, is DSGVTQTPKHLITATGQRVTLRCSPRSGDLSVYWYQQSLDQGLQFLIQYYNGEERAKGNILERFSAQQFPDLHSELNLSSLELGDSALYFCASSVGVGSVAYNEQFFGPGTRLTVL.

This clonotype was seen only once. V and J are TRBV30 and TRBJ2-3; 8 bases are a match to TRBD1. This CDR3 comprises 21 residues. Germline values: CDR1 GTSNPN, CDR2 SVGIG (reference sequence). The V and J ends lost 1 base and 0 bases, in that order; junction bases with no gene match: 21. The CDR3 nucleotides are TGTGCCTGGAGTGGAGAAGTGCGGACAGGGAGTTTTCGGGCTAGCACAGATACGCAGTATTTT. Encoded protein: CAWSGEVRTGSFRASTDTQYF. The variable domain in full, completed from reference TRBV30 and TRBJ2-3, reads SQTIHQWPATLVQPVGSPLSLECTVEGTSNPNLYWYRQAAGRGLQLLFYSVGIGQISSEVPQNLSASRPQDRQFILSSKKLLLSDSGFYLCAWSGEVRTGSFRASTDTQYFGPGTRLTVL.

Many counts were recorded for this clonotype. The chain links TRBV28 to TRBJ2-7, with unresolved D. The CDR3 totals 11 residues. Looked up from germline, CDR1 is MDHEN and CDR2 is SYDVKM. V dropped 1 base and J dropped 6 bases, with 4 bases sitting between them. In DNA form, the CDR3 reads TGTGCCAGCAGTTTATATGGCGAGCAGTACTTC. This encodes CASSLYGEQYF.

The chain is built from TRBV4-3 and TRBJ1-1; D is uncertain. Germline CDR1 is LGHNA and CDR2 is YSLEER. This CDR3 region has 15 residues. Trimming cost V 0 bases and J 1 base, with 9 bases left between them. Here the CDR3 DNA reads TGCGCCAGCAGCCAAGACATCTCAGGGAACACTGAAGCTTTCTTT. Translated: CASSQDISGNTEAFF.

This clonotype was found a few times. The rearrangement uses TRBV3-1 and TRBJ2-4, with D perhaps given as TRBD1 or TRBD2 (7 bases each). CDR1 and CDR2 from the germline V gene are LGHDT and YNNKEL (reference sequence). The CDR3 is 14 residues long. V lost 3 bases and J 10 bases, leaving 16 bases between the germline ends. The DNA for the CDR3 is TGTGCCAGCAGCCACCCAGGGGGGGGGGATATTCAGTACTTC. As protein: CASSHPGGGDIQYF.

This clonotype has more than one count but fewer than ten. The chain couples TRBV4-3 to TRBJ2-3, with TRBD2 identical over 8 bases. CDR3 size: 18 residues. The germline gives CDR1 LGHNA, CDR2 YSLEER. With 0 bases clipped from V and 4 bases from J, the junction kept 12 bases outside the gene matches. The CDR3 DNA is TGCGCCAGCAGCCAAGAACAAAGGGTAGCGGGAACCTCAGATACGCAGTATTTT. The encoded protein is CASSQEQRVAGTSDTQYF.

This clonotype was counted at least ten times. The chain is built from TRBV28 and TRBJ2-7; a weak D match, TRBD2 (6 bases). Germline V lookup: CDR1 MDHEN, CDR2 SYDVKM. V was trimmed by 8 bases and J by 3 bases, leaving 17 bases between them. CDR3 length equals 14 residues. CDR3 residues: CASRTGGMIYEQYF. CDR3 sequence (DNA): TGTGCCAGCCGCACCGGCGGGATGATCTACGAGCAGTACTTC.

This clonotype has more than one count but fewer than ten. The V gene is TRBV7-9, the J gene TRBJ1-2, with 7 bases lining up with TRBD1. The CDR3 covers 20 residues. Per the germline V gene, CDR1 is SEHNR and CDR2 is FQNEAQ (reference sequence). V lost 2 bases to trimming and J lost 2 bases; unmatched junction nucleotides: 20. The CDR3: CASSLWRLGQGDAENYGYTF. The CDR3 region has the DNA TGTGCCAGCAGCTTATGGCGTCTAGGGCAGGGGGACGCGGAGAACTATGGCTACACCTTC.

The chain uses TRBV7-2 and TRBJ2-7; 9 bases fit TRBD1. The junction had 9 bases not matched to a gene; V was cut back by 3 bases and J by 3 bases. Germline V lookup: CDR1 SGHTA, CDR2 FQGNSA. The CDR3 covers 16 residues. The CDR3 DNA reads TGTGCCAGCAGCTTCCTAGGGACAGGGACGGTCTACGAGCAGTACTTC. It translates to CASSFLGTGTVYEQYF.

This clonotype turned up a few times. This chain links TRBV28 with TRBJ1-6; D gene uncertain. From germline, CDR1 is MDHEN and CDR2 SYDVKM. V lost 5 bases to trimming and J lost 5 bases, with 13 bases between them. The CDR3 covers 15 residues. CDR3 sequence (DNA): TGTGCCAGCAGTCCCCTGACGGGGAATAATTCACCCCTCCACTTT. Protein: CASSPLTGNNSPLHF.

There are many counts of this clonotype. The chain is built from TRBV2 and TRBJ1-5, with D possibly TRBD1 on 5 matching bases. The CDR3 totals 15 residues. Germline V lookup: CDR1 SNHLY, CDR2 FYNNEI. V was trimmed by 5 bases and J by 0 bases, leaving 11 bases between them. The CDR3 loop is CASSPDSLSNQPQHF. CDR3 DNA sequence: TGTGCCAGCAGTCCAGACAGCCTTAGCAATCAGCCCCAGCATTTT.

This clonotype was detected ten times or more. The chain uses TRBV7-2 and TRBJ2-1; 9 positions match TRBD2. V was clipped by 1 base and J by 5 bases; unmatched bases: 6. The CDR3 totals 16 residues. Germline assignment: CDR1 SGHTA and CDR2 FQGNSA. CDR3 region: CASSLGVAGGDNEQFF. The DNA for the CDR3 is TGTGCCAGCAGCTTAGGGGTCGCGGGAGGGGACAATGAGCAGTTCTTC.

This clonotype was seen ten or more times. This chain uses TRBV12-3 or TRBV12-4 with TRBJ2-7; D perhaps matches TRBD1 (5 bases). Trimming took 5 bases from V and 4 from J, leaving 15 bases between them. This CDR3 is 14 amino acids long. CDR3 in DNA: TGTGCCAGCAGTCTTCGGACAAAGAGGTACGAGCAGTACTTC. Amino acids: CASSLRTKRYEQYF.

This chain joins TRBV27 and TRBJ1-2; D is unclear. This CDR3 is built from 12 residues. Per germline, CDR1 MNHEY and CDR2 SMNVEV (reference sequence). Trimming cost V 8 bases and J 2 bases, with 9 bases left between them. The CDR3 is CASGPENYGYTF. DNA of the CDR3: TGTGCCAGCGGGCCAGAAAACTATGGCTACACCTTC.

This clonotype was detected many times. The chain employs TRBV11-1 and TRBJ1-1, with 8 positions matching TRBD1. The CDR3 runs to 15 residues. J lost 4 bases, V lost 1 base, and 5 bases had no gene match. Germline lookup yields CDR1 SGHAT and CDR2 FQDESV (reference sequence). The CDR3 nucleotides read TGTGCCAGCAGCTTAGGGGACAGGTTGGGCACTGAAGCTTTCTTT. As protein: CASSLGDRLGTEAFF.

There are a few counts of this clonotype. This chain uses TRBV6-5 with TRBJ2-7; D is undetermined. Germline V CDR1 and CDR2: MNHEY, SVGAGI. This CDR3 has 14 amino acids. The V end was cut by 0 bases, the J end by 3 bases, with 9 bases between. The CDR3 sequence: CASSYSSANYEQYF. The CDR3 DNA reads TGTGCCAGCAGTTACTCGAGCGCCAACTACGAGCAGTACTTC.

A word on this clonotype: With a much larger clone just one base away, this may be a read error. V is TRBV11-3 and J is TRBJ1-1, with a tentative D call TRBD1 (5 bases). CDR1 and CDR2 (germline): SGHNT, YENEEA. The CDR3 covers 14 residues. This CDR3 reads CASSPLTVNTEALF. Written as DNA, the CDR3 is TGTGCCAGCAGCCCGTTGACAGTGAACACTGAAGCTCTCTTT.

This clonotype has at least ten counts. The chain combines TRBV6-1 with TRBJ1-5, with D possibly TRBD1 on 6 matching bases. Germline V gene lookup returns CDR1 MNHNS and CDR2 SASEGT. Trimming took off 2 bases at V and 6 bases at J, with 11 bases between the two ends. CDR3 length: 14 amino acids. The CDR3 nucleotides read TGTGCCAGCAGTGAACAAACAGGGTTTCAGCCCCAGCATTTT. Residues: CASSEQTGFQPQHF.

This clonotype appeared many times. This chain uses TRBV11-2 with TRBJ1-5, with 8 positions matching TRBD1. Trimming at V came to 3 bases and at J to 3 bases, leaving 1 base not matched to a gene. The germline gives CDR1 SGHAT, CDR2 FQNNGV. The CDR3 runs 14 residues. DNA of the CDR3: TGTGCCAGCAGCTTGGACAGGGTCAATCAGCCCCAGCATTTT. As protein: CASSLDRVNQPQHF.

This clonotype was observed at least ten times. Germline is not matched at one junction end, which may reflect a read error. The chain is built from TRBV5-1 and TRBJ1-4; TRBD1 is a possible D gene (5 bases). Germline loops: CDR1 SGHRS, CDR2 YFSETQ. The CDR3 has 14 residues. The CDR3 reads CASSTGTGNEKLFF. In nucleotides, the CDR3 is TGTGCCAGCAGTACCGGGACGGGGAATGAAAAACTGTTTTTT. Supplemented by reference TRBV5-1 and TRBJ1-4, the full variable domain reads KAGVTQTPRYLIKTRGQQVTLSCSPISGHRSVSWYQQTPGQGLQFLFEYFSETQRNKGNFPGRFSGRQFSNSRSEMNVSTLELGDSALYLCASSTGTGNEKLFFGSGTQLSVL.

This clonotype was detected many times. The chain joins TRBV30 to TRBJ2-7, with 7 bases aligning to TRBD2. The CDR3 extends over 13 amino acids. The germline gives CDR1 GTSNPN, CDR2 SVGIG (reference sequence). V lost 6 bases to trimming and J lost 4 bases; unmatched junction nucleotides: 9. This CDR3 reads CACHGLVVYEQYF. The DNA of the CDR3 is TGTGCCTGTCATGGACTAGTCGTGTACGAGCAGTACTTC.